The 18 T cell receptor beta chains below were found in one sample sequenced in a study of control samples from healthy donors and cancer patients (dated by TCRdb to 2020 to 2021). To prepare the library, the immunoSEQ multiplex PCR assay was applied. The clones in this table, taken by TCRdb from immuneACCESS, are in-frame only. Not every clone is retained; where verified, under half of the shortfall comes from an unresolved V gene, and the cause of the rest is unknown. Recorded for this sample are around 43,000 clones; approximately 90% of them occurred a single time. Of the sample, 3% to 4.5% falls within the top ten clones. The specimen sequenced was blood. These receptors came from a woman between 50 and 59 years old in good health.

The chain links TRBV11-2 to TRBJ1-2; D unresolved. CDR1 SGHAT and CDR2 FQNNGV come from the germline V gene. CDR3 length: 13 residues. V was shortened by 2 bases and J by 4 bases, with 8 bases between the two germline ends. CDR3 DNA: TGTGCCAGCAGCTTAAGCCAGACCTATGGCTACACCTTC. Amino acids: CASSLSQTYGYTF.

The rearrangement uses TRBV7-2 and TRBJ2-1; the match to TRBD2 covers 8 bases. The CDR3 extends over 14 amino acids. Germline CDR1 SGHTA, CDR2 FQGNSA. V lost 5 bases to trimming and J lost 7 bases; unmatched junction nucleotides: 7. This CDR3 is CASSAHAGGNEQFF. As DNA, the CDR3 is TGTGCCAGCAGCGCCCACGCGGGGGGTAATGAGCAGTTCTTC.

The genes are TRBV30 and TRBJ1-2; no definite D call. Per the germline V gene, CDR1 is GTSNPN and CDR2 is SVGIG (reference sequence). V was shortened by 4 bases and J by 4 bases, with 16 bases between the two germline ends. The CDR3 runs 14 residues. CDR3 coding DNA: TGTGCCTGGATTCGGGGAGGCTATGGCTATGGCTACACCTTC. This gives the protein CAWIRGGYGYGYTF. Full variable domain (outside the CDR3, taken from reference TRBV30 and TRBJ1-2): SQTIHQWPATLVQPVGSPLSLECTVEGTSNPNLYWYRQAAGRGLQLLFYSVGIGQISSEVPQNLSASRPQDRQFILSSKKLLLSDSGFYLCAWIRGGYGYGYTFGSGTRLTVV.

About this clone itself: In the same sample, other DNA sequences code for this CDR3. The gene calls are TRBV30 and TRBJ1-1; D unclear. The CDR3 is 13 residues long. The V end lost 3 bases, the J end lost 3 bases, and 11 bases lay between the germline ends. Germline CDR1 and CDR2: GTSNPN and SVGIG (reference sequence). The CDR3 DNA follows: TGTGCCTGGAGGAAGGGCGGGGACACTGAAGCTTTCTTT. This gives the protein CAWRKGGDTEAFF.

This clone showed up just once. This chain joins TRBV6-6 and TRBJ1-4, with 8 bases aligning to TRBD1. The V and J ends lost 10 bases and 7 bases, in that order; junction bases with no gene match: 8. This CDR3 has 13 amino acids. In germline, CDR1 is MNHNY, CDR2 SVGAGI (reference sequence). CDR3 sequence (DNA): TGTGCCACCTTGACAGGGGATGGTGAAAAACTGTTTTTT. It translates to CATLTGDGEKLFF.

This clone came up once. The CDR3 nucleotides are TGTGCCAGCAGTTACTCGCGGGGGGGCCGGGTGATTGAGCAGTTCTTC. It specifies CASSYSRGGRVIEQFF. The chain employs TRBV6-2 or TRBV6-3 and TRBJ2-1; the match to TRBD2 covers 9 bases. With V trimmed by 0 bases and J by 9 bases, 9 bases remained unmatched. The CDR3 is 16 amino acids. Germline V gene sequence: CDR1 MNHEY, CDR2 SVGEGT.

This chain uses TRBV18 with TRBJ1-5, with D maybe TRBD1 (5 bases). V lost 0 bases and J lost 1, with 7 bases in between. The length of the CDR3 is 15 residues. Per germline, CDR1 KGHSH and CDR2 LQKENI. The CDR3: CASSPPGGSNQPQHF. In DNA, the CDR3 is TGTGCCAGCTCACCACCTGGGGGGAGCAATCAGCCCCAGCATTTT. The full variable domain, rest sourced from reference TRBV18 and TRBJ1-5, is NAGVMQNPRHLVRRRGQEARLRCSPMKGHSHVYWYRQLPEEGLKFMVYLQKENIIDESGMPKERFSAEFPKEGPSILRIQQVVRGDSAAYFCASSPPGGSNQPQHFGDGTRLSIL.

The chain is built from TRBV12-3 or TRBV12-4 and TRBJ1-3, with D unresolved. This CDR3 has 13 amino acids. Trimming cost V 6 bases and J 0 bases, with 6 bases left between them. The CDR3 nucleotides are TGTGCCAGCAGCCGTCGCTCTGGAAACACCATATATTTT. Protein sequence: CASSRRSGNTIYF.

The chain uses TRBV7-2 and TRBJ1-5, with D perhaps TRBD1 (5 bases). V was shortened by 0 bases and J by 3 bases, with 9 bases between the two germline ends. Per the germline V gene, CDR1 is SGHTA and CDR2 is FQGNSA. The CDR3 spans 15 residues. CDR3: CASSLAAGINQPQHF. The CDR3 bases are TGTGCCAGCAGCTTAGCAGCAGGGATCAATCAGCCCCAGCATTTT.

The chain combines TRBV14 with TRBJ1-2; TRBD1 matches 7 bases. The CDR3 consists of 14 residues. V gave up 0 bases and J gave up 8 bases; unmatched junction bases: 6. Looked up from germline, CDR1 is SGHDN and CDR2 is FVKESK. The chain's CDR3 is CASSQDLGGVGYTF. The CDR3 DNA sequence: TGTGCCAGCAGCCAAGATTTAGGGGGCGTAGGCTACACCTTC.

The rearrangement joins TRBV3-1 (or the pseudogene TRBV3-2) to TRBJ1-2; TRBD1 aligns across 8 bases. CDR3 size: 16 residues. V lost 3 bases and J lost 0; bases outside the gene matches: 6. The germline V gene encodes CDR1 LGHDT and CDR2 YNNKEL (reference sequence). The CDR3 is CASSQSQGAANYGYTF. DNA of the CDR3: TGTGCCAGCAGCCAGAGCCAGGGGGCCGCTAACTATGGCTACACCTTC.

The CDR3 nucleotides are TGTGCCAGCAGTTTTAGGTTCAGCGGGGGGGCCCAAGAGACCCAGTACTTC. Its protein product is CASSFRFSGGAQETQYF. J is TRBJ2-5 and V is TRBV27; TRBD2 agrees at 10 bases. The CDR3 totals 17 residues. Germline CDR1 reads MNHEY; CDR2 reads SMNVEV (reference sequence). The junction had 8 bases not matched to a gene; V was cut back by 3 bases and J by 1 base.

The rearrangement joins TRBV7-3 to TRBJ2-7; the D is unclear. Germline-derived CDR1 and CDR2 are SGHTA and FQGTGA. This CDR3 spans 13 amino acids. The V gene lost 2 bases and the J gene lost 7 bases, with 12 bases spanning the gap. CDR3 sequence reads: CASSLRISGEQYF. CDR3 DNA sequence: TGTGCCAGCAGCTTACGGATCTCCGGGGAGCAGTACTTC.

The V gene is TRBV28, the J gene TRBJ2-3; D is possibly TRBD2 (5 bases). The CDR3 is 14 amino acids. Between the trimmed V and J ends, which lost 4 bases and 5 bases, there was a span of 13 bases. The germline V gene encodes CDR1 MDHEN and CDR2 SYDVKM. CDR3 in amino acids: CASSSLRGGDTQYF. The CDR3 DNA is TGTGCCAGCAGTTCCCTTCGGGGTGGAGATACGCAGTATTTT.

V is TRBV7-2 and J is TRBJ1-2; perhaps TRBD1 as D (5 bases). The CDR3 has 14 residues. CDR1 SGHTA and CDR2 FQGNSA come from the germline V gene. The V end was cut by 5 bases, the J end by 5 bases, with 15 bases between. CDR3 region: CASSPIRGGYGYTF. The CDR3 nucleotides read TGTGCCAGCAGCCCAATAAGGGGAGGGTATGGCTACACCTTC.

This clone was recorded only once. The V gene is TRBV5-4, the J gene TRBJ1-2; D might be TRBD1 (6 bases). Between the trimmed V and J ends, which lost 1 base and 8 bases, there was a span of 12 bases. The CDR3 is 13 amino acids. The germline CDR1 and CDR2 sequences are SGHNT and YYREEE (reference sequence). CDR3 in amino acids: CASSLLSGAGYTF. The CDR3 DNA sequence: TGTGCCAGCAGCTTGCTGTCGGGGGCGGGCTACACCTTC.

The rearrangement joins TRBV5-4 to TRBJ2-1; 7 bases align to TRBD2. J was trimmed by 0 bases and V by 0 bases; bases with no gene match: 0. This CDR3 has 15 amino acids. CDR1 and CDR2 (germline): SGHNT, YYREEE (reference sequence). Here the CDR3 reads CASSLGGSSYNEQFF. The CDR3 DNA follows: TGTGCCAGCAGCTTGGGCGGGAGCTCCTACAATGAGCAGTTCTTC.

The J gene is TRBJ2-7, the V gene TRBV5-1; D is undetermined. The germline V gene encodes CDR1 SGHRS and CDR2 YFSETQ. The CDR3 consists of 13 residues. Trimming shortened V by 0 bases and J by 3 bases, and 7 bases separated the two germline ends. The CDR3 DNA reads TGCGCCAGCAGCTTGGCCGCCAACTACGAGCAGTACTTC. This codes for CASSLAANYEQYF. Filled out from reference TRBV5-1 and TRBJ2-7, the complete variable domain reads KAGVTQTPRYLIKTRGQQVTLSCSPISGHRSVSWYQQTPGQGLQFLFEYFSETQRNKGNFPGRFSGRQFSNSRSEMNVSTLELGDSALYLCASSLAANYEQYFGPGTRLTVT.